This T cell receptor beta chain was recorded in a study of blood T cell repertoires in COVID-19. This clone was detected only a few times. Data came from immunoSEQ multiplex PCR; TCRdb stores just in-frame clones and leaves some out. The sample lists 200,000 to 250,000 clones; around 80% were seen once. V was pared by 5 bases and J by 13 bases, with 3 bases of the junction left unmatched. Germline-derived CDR1 and CDR2 are MNHEY and SVGEGT. CDR3 length: 11 amino acids. Sequenced: PBMCs or T cells enriched from blood (not recorded which). The sequence was collected from a man in his forties who had recovered from COVID-19. The chain couples TRBV6-2 or TRBV6-3 to TRBJ1-5; TRBD1 matches at 9 bases. The DNA of the CDR3 is TGTGCCAGCAGTGACAGGGGGGTTCAGCATTTT. It encodes CASSDRGVQHF.